Sequencing of this TCR beta chain was carried out in a study of blood T cell repertoires in COVID-19. Study as a whole: Sites across the United States, Italy and Spain contributed samples from acute and convalescent COVID-19.

Repertoires were generated with immunoSEQ multiplex PCR, while TCRdb's copy carries only in-frame clones and drops some. The repertoire has under 150,000 clones, 84% of them found once; the top ten carry roughly 3.8%. V lost 1 base and J lost 0, with 11 bases in between. Germline lookup yields CDR1 SGHRS and CDR2 YFSETQ. There are 15 residues in the CDR3. The origin of this receptor is a man aged 50-60 years in a cohort exposed to, infected with or recovered from COVID-19 (not recorded which). J is TRBJ2-7 and V is TRBV5-1; the D is unclear. Sequenced: PBMCs or T cells enriched from blood (not recorded which). The CDR3 is CASSLTTLSSYEQYF. The CDR3 region has the DNA TGCGCCAGCAGCTTGACGACACTTAGCTCCTACGAGCAGTACTTC.